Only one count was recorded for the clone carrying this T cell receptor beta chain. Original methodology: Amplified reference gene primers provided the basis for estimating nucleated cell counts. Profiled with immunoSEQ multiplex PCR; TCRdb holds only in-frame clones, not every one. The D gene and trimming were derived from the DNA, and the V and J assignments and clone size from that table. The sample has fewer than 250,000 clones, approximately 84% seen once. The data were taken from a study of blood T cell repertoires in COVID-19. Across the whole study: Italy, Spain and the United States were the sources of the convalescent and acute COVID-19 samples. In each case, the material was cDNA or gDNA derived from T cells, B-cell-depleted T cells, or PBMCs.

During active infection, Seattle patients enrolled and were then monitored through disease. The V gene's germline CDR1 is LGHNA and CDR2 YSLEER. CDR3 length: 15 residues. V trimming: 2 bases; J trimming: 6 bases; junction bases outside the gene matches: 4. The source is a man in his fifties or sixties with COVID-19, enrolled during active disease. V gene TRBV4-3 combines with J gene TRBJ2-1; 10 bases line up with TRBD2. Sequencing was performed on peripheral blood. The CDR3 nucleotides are TGCGCCAGCAGCCAAACTAGCGGGGACCCCAATGAGCAGTTCTTC. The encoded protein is CASSQTSGDPNEQFF.